This entry lists 7 T cell receptor beta chains sequenced from one sample in a study of shared clonotypes between healthy human individuals. Assay: immunoSEQ multiplex PCR; the TCRdb copy retains only in-frame clones and omits some. The sample has approximately 330,000 clones; less than 75% are singletons. Material: memory CD4+ T cells sorted from blood. The subset was: CD45RA-negative fraction. Receptor source: a man aged 30-40 years in good health.

The chain joins TRBV28 to TRBJ2-7; D is ambiguous. Per germline, CDR1 MDHEN and CDR2 SYDVKM. This CDR3 has 12 residues. V lost 3 bases, J lost 2 bases, and 5 bases lay in between. CDR3 sequence: CASSFDPYEQYF. The CDR3 DNA is TGTGCCAGCAGTTTCGACCCCTACGAGCAGTACTTC.

V is TRBV6-1 and J is TRBJ1-4; D is undetermined. Trimming left V 5 bases short and J 4 bases short, with 14 bases between. Germline assignment: CDR1 MNHNS and CDR2 SASEGT. The CDR3 has 15 amino acids. The CDR3 loop is CASSSAVRLNEKLFF. CDR3 bases: TGTGCCAGCAGTTCGGCGGTCAGGCTTAATGAAAAACTGTTTTTT.

The chain carries TRBV29-1 and TRBJ2-1; TRBD1 matches at 7 bases. Trimming took 7 bases from V and 10 from J; bases not matched to a gene: 4. The CDR3 contains 10 residues. CDR1 and CDR2 (germline): SQVTM, ANQGSEA. In DNA, the CDR3 is TGCAGCGCTGGGACAGAGGAGCAGTTCTTC. Its translation: CSAGTEEQFF.

The V call is TRBV5-4, the J call TRBJ2-1, with 8 bases identical to TRBD2. The V segment lost 5 bases and the J segment 6 bases; nucleotides outside the gene matches: 13. The germline V gene has CDR1 SGHNT and CDR2 YYREEE (reference sequence). CDR3 length equals 16 residues. The DNA for the CDR3 is TGTGCCAGCAGACCTACACTAGCGGCCCCACCCAATGAGCAGTTCTTC. Protein sequence: CASRPTLAAPPNEQFF.

J is TRBJ2-5 and V is TRBV12-5, with D possibly being TRBD1 or TRBD2 (5 bases each). This CDR3 is built from 14 residues. Germline CDR1 and CDR2: LGHNT and FRNRAP. The V and J ends lost 2 bases and 3 bases respectively, with 10 bases between them. The CDR3 protein is CASGLPRGEETQYF. CDR3 nucleotide sequence: TGTGCTAGTGGTTTGCCAAGAGGGGAAGAGACCCAGTACTTC.

The V call is TRBV11-2, the J call TRBJ1-2; D remains ambiguous. The germline V gene encodes CDR1 SGHAT and CDR2 FQNNGV. CDR3 length equals 15 residues. The V end was cut by 5 bases, the J end by 1 base, with 14 bases between. This CDR3 reads CASSPSIGRNYGYTF. The CDR3 DNA is TGTGCCAGCAGCCCCAGTATCGGCCGTAACTATGGCTACACCTTC.

The chain uses TRBV7-8 and TRBJ2-1; 9 positions match TRBD2. Trimming removed 0 bases from V and 8 bases from J; junction bases left unmatched: 5. In germline, CDR1 is SGHVS, CDR2 FQNEAQ. This CDR3 contains 15 residues. The CDR3 loop reads CASSLAGGRAYEQFF. CDR3 nucleotides: TGTGCCAGCAGCTTAGCTGGCGGGAGGGCCTATGAGCAGTTCTTC.